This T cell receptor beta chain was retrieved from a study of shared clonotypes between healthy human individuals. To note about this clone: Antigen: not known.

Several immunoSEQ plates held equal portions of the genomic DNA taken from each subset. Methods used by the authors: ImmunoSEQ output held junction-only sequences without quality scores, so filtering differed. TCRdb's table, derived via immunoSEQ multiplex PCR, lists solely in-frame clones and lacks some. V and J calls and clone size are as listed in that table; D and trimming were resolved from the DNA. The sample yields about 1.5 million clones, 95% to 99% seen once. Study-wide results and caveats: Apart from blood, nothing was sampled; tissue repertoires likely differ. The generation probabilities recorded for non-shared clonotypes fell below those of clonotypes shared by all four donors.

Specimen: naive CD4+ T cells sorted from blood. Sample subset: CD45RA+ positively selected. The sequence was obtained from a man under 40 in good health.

CDR3 nucleotide sequence: TGTGCCAGCAGCTTACTGGACTGGGTTAGCACAGATACGCAGTATTTT. It yields the protein CASSLLDWVSTDTQYF. This chain connects TRBV7-9 to TRBJ2-3, with D possibly TRBD2 on 5 matching bases. Trimming shortened V by 2 bases and J by 0 bases, and 12 bases separated the two germline ends. CDR3 length: 16 residues. Germline CDR1 is SEHNR and CDR2 is FQNEAQ (reference sequence). Complete variable domain (other parts from reference TRBV7-9 and TRBJ2-3): DTGVSQNPRHKITKRGQNVTFRCDPISEHNRLYWYRQTLGQGPEFLTYFQNEAQLEKSRLLSDRFSAERPKGSFSTLEIQRTEQGDSAMYLCASSLLDWVSTDTQYFGPGTRLTVL.